These 15 T cell receptor beta chains share one sample of origin, sequenced in a study of blood T cell repertoires in COVID-19. This table comes from immunoSEQ multiplex PCR, and its TCRdb copy is limited to in-frame clones, with some not included. Here the sample spans 200,000 to 250,000 clones, 88% being singletons. Material: PBMCs or T cells enriched from blood (not recorded which). These receptors originate from a woman in her thirties who had recovered from COVID-19.

The V gene is TRBV6-5, the J gene TRBJ1-1, with 7 bases aligning to TRBD1. The germline V gene has CDR1 MNHEY and CDR2 SVGAGI. The J segment lost 7 bases and the V segment lost 6 bases, leaving 11 bases of the junction unmatched. The CDR3 spans 14 residues. The CDR3 sequence: CASRPPNRGGEAFF. CDR3 DNA: TGTGCCAGCAGACCCCCAAACAGGGGAGGTGAAGCTTTCTTT.

This clone was detected only a few times. The chain is built from TRBV4-1 and TRBJ1-6; TRBD1 agrees at 8 bases. The CDR3 contains 19 residues. Germline V lookup: CDR1 MGHRA, CDR2 YSYEKL. With V trimmed by 1 base and J by 5 bases, 13 bases remained unmatched. The CDR3 loop is CASSQGYGLNRGDNSPLHF. For the CDR3, the DNA is TGCGCCAGCAGCCAAGGTTATGGCTTGAACAGGGGGGATAATTCACCCCTCCACTTT.

The chain joins TRBV7-2 to TRBJ2-3; D is perhaps TRBD1 (5 bases). Trimming pared 1 base from V and 4 bases from J, leaving 12 bases between. CDR1 is SGHTA and CDR2 is FQGNSA in the germline V gene. The CDR3 consists of 15 residues. CDR3 residues: CASSLVGPASDTQYF. The CDR3 bases are TGTGCCAGCAGCTTAGTGGGGCCTGCGTCAGATACGCAGTATTTT.

V usage is TRBV3-1 (or the pseudogene TRBV3-2) and J usage is TRBJ1-6; D uncertain. Germline V CDR1 and CDR2: LGHDT, YNNKEL (reference sequence). V was trimmed by 4 bases and J by 7 bases, leaving 11 bases between them. CDR3 length: 14 amino acids. This chain's CDR3 is CASSPRVANSPLHF. The CDR3 DNA follows: TGTGCCAGCAGCCCACGGGTTGCCAATTCACCCCTCCACTTT.

V usage is TRBV18 and J usage is TRBJ1-6; no reliable D call. The germline CDR1 and CDR2 sequences are KGHSH and LQKENI. CDR3 size: 16 residues. V lost 0 bases and J 7 bases, leaving 13 bases between the germline ends. CDR3 bases: TGTGCCAGCTCACCACCGGTACTAGGCGGAAATTCACCCCTCCACTTT. As protein: CASSPPVLGGNSPLHF.

Regarding this clone: Other DNA sequences of this sample code for an identical CDR3. The V gene is TRBV3-1 (or the pseudogene TRBV3-2), the J gene TRBJ1-5; 9 bases match TRBD1. J gave up 4 bases and V 3 bases, and 10 bases lay outside the gene matches. The CDR3 has 17 amino acids. CDR1 and CDR2 from the germline V gene are LGHDT and YNNKEL (reference sequence). The CDR3 bases are TGTGCCAGCAGCCAGGGTTTTGGGACAGGGTTGAATCAGCCCCAGCATTTT. Amino acids: CASSQGFGTGLNQPQHF.

This chain connects TRBV7-9 to TRBJ1-1; maybe TRBD1 (5 bases). V was clipped by 4 bases and J by 6 bases, with 12 bases between them. The CDR3 runs to 13 residues. CDR1 SEHNR and CDR2 FQNEAQ come from the germline V gene (reference sequence). The CDR3 loop reads CASSYTGTAEAFF. DNA for the CDR3: TGTGCCAGCAGCTATACCGGGACTGCTGAAGCTTTCTTT.

The V and J genes are TRBV6-6 and TRBJ1-1, with a possible D match to TRBD1 (6 bases). V gave up 4 bases and J gave up 0 bases, with 12 bases separating them. The CDR3 is made up of 15 amino acids. The germline V gene encodes CDR1 MNHNY and CDR2 SVGAGI (reference sequence). Written as DNA, the CDR3 is TGTGCCAGCAGTTCCCAGGGACAAATGAACACTGAAGCTTTCTTT. Protein product: CASSSQGQMNTEAFF.

This clone has just one count. The genes are TRBV2 and TRBJ2-7; D may be TRBD2 (6 bases). Trimming shortened V by 6 bases and J by 0 bases, and 12 bases separated the two germline ends. The germline gives CDR1 SNHLY, CDR2 FYNNEI. The CDR3 consists of 14 residues. Here the CDR3 DNA reads TGTGCCAGCAGATTAGCGGAAAGCTCCTACGAGCAGTACTTC. Residues: CASRLAESSYEQYF. The variable domain in full, with the rest retrieved from reference TRBV2 and TRBJ2-7, is EPEVTQTPSHQVTQMGQEVILRCVPISNHLYFYWYRQILGQKVEFLVSFYNNEISEKSEIFDDQFSVERPDGSNFTLKIRSTKLEDSAMYFCASRLAESSYEQYFGPGTRLTVT.

The chain is built from TRBV4-1 and TRBJ2-4; D gene unclear. Germline loops: CDR1 MGHRA, CDR2 YSYEKL. CDR3 length: 19 amino acids. Trimming stripped 4 bases from V and 0 bases from J, with 22 bases between. CDR3 in DNA: TGCGCCAGCAGCCTTCCAGCAATTATACTACCTATAGCCAAAAACATTCAGTACTTC. Amino acid sequence: CASSLPAIILPIAKNIQYF.

The chain joins TRBV9 to TRBJ2-5; 9 bases are shared with TRBD2. Trimming took 4 bases from V and 2 from J; bases not matched to a gene: 9. Looked up from germline, CDR1 is SGDLS and CDR2 is YYNGEE. This CDR3 is 16 amino acids long. CDR3: CASSPAGGGGQETQYF. The CDR3 region has the DNA TGTGCCAGCAGCCCTGCTGGCGGGGGGGGGCAAGAGACCCAGTACTTC.

The chain is built from TRBV5-1 and TRBJ1-1, with D uncertain. Germline V gene sequence: CDR1 SGHRS, CDR2 YFSETQ. The CDR3 spans 16 residues. V was shortened by 4 bases and J by 1 base, with 17 bases between the two germline ends. CDR3 sequence reads: CASSPGEGGRNTEAFF. The CDR3 DNA reads TGCGCCAGCAGCCCTGGGGAGGGTGGCAGGAACACTGAAGCTTTCTTT.

V usage is TRBV6-1 and J usage is TRBJ2-1; unclear D gene. The V end lost 1 base, the J end lost 5 bases, and 9 bases lay between the germline ends. There are 14 residues in the CDR3. Germline V gene data show CDR1 as MNHNS and CDR2 as SASEGT. The CDR3 is CASSEGAGHNEQFF. The CDR3 DNA reads TGTGCCAGCAGTGAAGGGGCAGGTCACAATGAGCAGTTCTTC.

The V and J genes are TRBV14 and TRBJ1-1; maybe TRBD1 (5 bases). Germline V gene data show CDR1 as SGHDN and CDR2 as FVKESK. V lost 1 base to trimming and J lost 7 bases, with 16 bases between them. The CDR3 totals 15 residues. CDR3 in amino acids: CASSQARPTENEAFF. In DNA, the CDR3 is TGTGCCAGCAGCCAAGCCCGCCCGACAGAAAATGAAGCTTTCTTT. Looking up the rest from reference TRBV14 and TRBJ1-1 gives the full variable domain: EAGVTQFPSHSVIEKGQTVTLRCDPISGHDNLYWYRRVMGKEIKFLLHFVKESKQDESGMPNNRFLAERTGGTYSTLKVQPAELEDSGVYFCASSQARPTENEAFFGQGTRLTVV.

The chain uses TRBV5-1 and TRBJ1-1, with 7 bases aligning to TRBD1. The CDR3 is 13 amino acids. The germline V gene encodes CDR1 SGHRS and CDR2 YFSETQ. V trimming: 3 bases; J trimming: 7 bases; junction bases outside the gene matches: 6. CDR3 coding DNA: TGCGCCAGCAGCTCTAGGGGGCGCCTTGAAGCTTTCTTT. Translation gives CASSSRGRLEAFF.